This TCR beta chain was retrieved from a study of OX40 agonist ivuxolimab in advanced cancers. The overall study: Patients treated during dose escalation were battling hepatocellular carcinoma, melanoma, renal cell or head and neck cancer. The mean age was about 61 years, ranging from 23 to 79, with around four fifths of participants male.

Clones were read by immunoSEQ multiplex PCR, and TCRdb kept only the in-frame ones, dropping some. The table lists about 79,000 clones, 80% to 95% of them singletons. Findings and caveats of the study: More expanded clones were seen, on average, in CD8+ T cells than in CD4+. Among patients with partial responses at 0.1-3.0 mg/kg, clonal expansion was among the lowest.

In germline, CDR1 is KGHSH, CDR2 LQKENI. This CDR3 is built from 12 residues. Trimming cost V 3 bases and J 4 bases, with 6 bases left between them. Comments on this clone: Its antigen is not known.

The receptor's source is an adult with an advanced solid tumor such as melanoma, head and neck, liver or kidney cancer. Specimen: CD4+ or CD8+ T cells sorted from blood, collected in a trial of the OX40 agonist ivuxolimab. The rearrangement joins TRBV18 to TRBJ1-1; D gene ambiguous. DNA of the CDR3: TGTGCCAGCTCACCGGTTGGCACTGAAGCTTTCTTT. This encodes CASSPVGTEAFF.